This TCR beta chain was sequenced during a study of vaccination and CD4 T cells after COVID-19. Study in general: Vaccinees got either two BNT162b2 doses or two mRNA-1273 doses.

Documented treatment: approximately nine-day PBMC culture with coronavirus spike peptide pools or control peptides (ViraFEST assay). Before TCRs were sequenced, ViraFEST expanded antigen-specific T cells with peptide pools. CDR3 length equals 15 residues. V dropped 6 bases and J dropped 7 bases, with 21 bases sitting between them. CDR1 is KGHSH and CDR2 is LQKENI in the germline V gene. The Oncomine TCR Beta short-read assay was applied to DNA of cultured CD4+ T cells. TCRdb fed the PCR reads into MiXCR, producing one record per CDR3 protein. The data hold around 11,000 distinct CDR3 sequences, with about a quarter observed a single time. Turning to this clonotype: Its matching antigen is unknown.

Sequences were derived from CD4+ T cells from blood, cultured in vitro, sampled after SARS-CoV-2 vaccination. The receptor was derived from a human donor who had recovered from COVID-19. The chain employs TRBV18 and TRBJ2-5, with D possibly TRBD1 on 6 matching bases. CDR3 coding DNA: TGTGCCAGCTCCTCAGTATCAGGGGCCCTTGGGACCCAGTACTTC. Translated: CASSSVSGALGTQYF.